This section outlines one T cell receptor (beta chain) sequence together with its context. The data originate from a study of early T cells in non-severe SARS-CoV-2 infection. One entry per CDR3 protein, called by TCRdb with MiXCR from the 5' RACE reads. This table has 55,000 to 80,000 distinct CDR3 sequences, roughly 12% appearing once. V lost 4 bases and J lost 3; bases outside the gene matches: 2. The CDR3 has 13 amino acids. Germline CDR1 SGHNT, CDR2 YYREEE (reference sequence). The specimen was whole blood, collected at baseline. The chain is built from TRBV5-4 and TRBJ2-5, with TRBD1 matching 8 bases. This TCR was recovered from an adult who was a healthcare worker with PCR-confirmed SARS-CoV-2 infection or an uninfected control (not recorded which). CDR3 sequence (DNA): TGTGCCAGCAGCAAGGACAGGGAAGAGACCCAGTACTTC. Translation: CASSKDREETQYF.